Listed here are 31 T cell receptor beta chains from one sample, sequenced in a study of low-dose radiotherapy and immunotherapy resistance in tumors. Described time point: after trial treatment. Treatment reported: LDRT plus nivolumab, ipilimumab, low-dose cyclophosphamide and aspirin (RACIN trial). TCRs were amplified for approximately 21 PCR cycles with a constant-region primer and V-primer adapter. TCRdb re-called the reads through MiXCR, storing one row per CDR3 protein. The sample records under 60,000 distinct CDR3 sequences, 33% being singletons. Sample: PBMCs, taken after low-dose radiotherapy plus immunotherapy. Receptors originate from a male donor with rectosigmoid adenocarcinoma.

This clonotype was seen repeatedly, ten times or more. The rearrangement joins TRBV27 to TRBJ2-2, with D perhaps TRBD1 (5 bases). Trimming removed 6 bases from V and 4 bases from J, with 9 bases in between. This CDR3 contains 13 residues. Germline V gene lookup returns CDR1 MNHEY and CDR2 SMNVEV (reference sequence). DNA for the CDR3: TGTGCCAGCAGGGACACAACCACCGGGGAGCTGTTTTTT. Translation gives CASRDTTTGELFF.

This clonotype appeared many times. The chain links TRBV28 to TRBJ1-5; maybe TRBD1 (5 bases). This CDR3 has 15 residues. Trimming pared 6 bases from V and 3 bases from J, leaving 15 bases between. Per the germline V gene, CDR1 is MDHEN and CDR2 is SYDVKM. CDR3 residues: CASRRQGNPNQPQHF. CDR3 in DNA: TGTGCCAGCAGGCGGCAGGGAAACCCCAATCAGCCCCAGCATTTT.

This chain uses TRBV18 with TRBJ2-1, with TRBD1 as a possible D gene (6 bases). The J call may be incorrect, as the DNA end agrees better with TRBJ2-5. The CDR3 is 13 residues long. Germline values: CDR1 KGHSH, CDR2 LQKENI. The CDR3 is CASATGQQETQYF. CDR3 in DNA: TGTGCCAGCGCTACCGGACAGCAAGAGACCCAGTACTTC.

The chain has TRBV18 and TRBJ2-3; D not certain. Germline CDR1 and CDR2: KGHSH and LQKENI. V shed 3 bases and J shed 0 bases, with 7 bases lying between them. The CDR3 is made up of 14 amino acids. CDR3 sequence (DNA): TGTGCCAGCTCACCGCTGGATAGCACAGATACGCAGTATTTT. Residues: CASSPLDSTDTQYF.

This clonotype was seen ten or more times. CDR3 residues: CASSTRTNQPQHF. The CDR3 nucleotides are TGTGCCAGTAGTACAAGGACTAATCAGCCCCAGCATTTT. V is TRBV19 and J is TRBJ1-5, with D unresolved. In germline, CDR1 is LNHDA, CDR2 SQIVND (reference sequence). The CDR3 is 13 amino acids. V lost 4 bases to trimming and J lost 4 bases, with 8 bases between them.

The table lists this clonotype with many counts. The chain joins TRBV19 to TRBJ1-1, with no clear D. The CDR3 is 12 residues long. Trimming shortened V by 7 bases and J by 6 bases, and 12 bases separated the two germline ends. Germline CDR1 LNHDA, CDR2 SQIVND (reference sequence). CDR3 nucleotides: TGTGCCAGTACTCGAGGACCGGCTGAAGCTTTCTTT. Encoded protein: CASTRGPAEAFF.

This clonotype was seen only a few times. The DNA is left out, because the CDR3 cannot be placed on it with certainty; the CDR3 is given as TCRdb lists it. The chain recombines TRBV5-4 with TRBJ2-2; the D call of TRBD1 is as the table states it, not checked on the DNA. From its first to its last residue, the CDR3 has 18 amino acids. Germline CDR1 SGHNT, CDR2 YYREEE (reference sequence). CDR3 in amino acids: CASTPVSHANTGELFFFF.

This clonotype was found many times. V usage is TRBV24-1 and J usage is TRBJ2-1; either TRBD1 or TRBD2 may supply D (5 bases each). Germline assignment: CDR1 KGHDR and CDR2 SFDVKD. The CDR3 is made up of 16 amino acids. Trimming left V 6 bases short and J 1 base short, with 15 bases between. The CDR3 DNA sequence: TGTGCCACCAGTCCCTTTGGTGGGGGATCCTACAATGAGCAGTTCTTC. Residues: CATSPFGGGSYNEQFF.

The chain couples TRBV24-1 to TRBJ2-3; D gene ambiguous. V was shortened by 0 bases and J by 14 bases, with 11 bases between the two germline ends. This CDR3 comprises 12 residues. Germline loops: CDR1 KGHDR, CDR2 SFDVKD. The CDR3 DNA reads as TGTGCCACCAGTGATTTGAGCCGGGCCCTGTATTTT. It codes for CATSDLSRALYF.

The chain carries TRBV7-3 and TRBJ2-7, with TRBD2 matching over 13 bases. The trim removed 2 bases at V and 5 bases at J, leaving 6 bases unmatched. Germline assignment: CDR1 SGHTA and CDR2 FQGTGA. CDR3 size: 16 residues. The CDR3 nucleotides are TGTGCCAGCAGCTTACAAGGGACTAGCGGGGTGGACGAGCAGTACTTC. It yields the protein CASSLQGTSGVDEQYF.

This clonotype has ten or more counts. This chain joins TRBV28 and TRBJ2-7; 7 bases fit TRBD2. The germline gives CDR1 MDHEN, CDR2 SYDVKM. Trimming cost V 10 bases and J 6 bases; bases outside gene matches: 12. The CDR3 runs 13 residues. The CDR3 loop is CAITGEGRIEQYF. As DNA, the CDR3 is TGTGCCATTACGGGGGAGGGCCGGATCGAGCAGTACTTC. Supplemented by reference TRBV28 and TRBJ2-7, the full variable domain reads DVKVTQSSRYLVKRTGEKVFLECVQDMDHENMFWYRQDPGLGLRLIYFSYDVKMKEKGDIPEGYSVSREKKERFSLILESASTNQTSMYLCAITGEGRIEQYFGPGTRLTVT.

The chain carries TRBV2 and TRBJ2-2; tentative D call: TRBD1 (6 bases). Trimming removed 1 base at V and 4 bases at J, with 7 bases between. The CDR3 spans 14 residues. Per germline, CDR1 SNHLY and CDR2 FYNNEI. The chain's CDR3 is CASSEGTATGELFF. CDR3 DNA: TGTGCCAGCAGTGAAGGGACAGCCACCGGGGAGCTGTTTTTT. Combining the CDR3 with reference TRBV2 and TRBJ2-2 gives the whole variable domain EPEVTQTPSHQVTQMGQEVILRCVPISNHLYFYWYRQILGQKVEFLVSFYNNEISEKSEIFDDQFSVERPDGSNFTLKIRSTKLEDSAMYFCASSEGTATGELFFGEGSRLTVL.

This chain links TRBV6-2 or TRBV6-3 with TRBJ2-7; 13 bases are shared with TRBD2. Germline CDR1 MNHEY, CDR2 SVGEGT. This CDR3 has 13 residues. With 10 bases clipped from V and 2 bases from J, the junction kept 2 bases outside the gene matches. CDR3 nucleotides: TGTGCCACAGGACTAGCGGGAGCCTACGAGCAGTACTTC. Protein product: CATGLAGAYEQYF.

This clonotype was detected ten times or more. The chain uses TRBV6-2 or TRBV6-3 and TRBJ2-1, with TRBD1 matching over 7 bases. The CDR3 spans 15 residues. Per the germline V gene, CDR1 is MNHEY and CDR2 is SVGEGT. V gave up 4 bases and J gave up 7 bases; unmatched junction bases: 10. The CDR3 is CASSFRQGYRNEQFF. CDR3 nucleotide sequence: TGTGCCAGCAGTTTCCGACAGGGATATCGGAATGAGCAGTTCTTC.

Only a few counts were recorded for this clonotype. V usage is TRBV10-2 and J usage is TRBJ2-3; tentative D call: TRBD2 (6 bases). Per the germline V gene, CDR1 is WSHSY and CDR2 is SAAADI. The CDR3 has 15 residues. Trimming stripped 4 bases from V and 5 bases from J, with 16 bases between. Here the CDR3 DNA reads TGCGCCAGCAGTGGGGACCTCGTCGGGGGAGATACGCAGTATTTT. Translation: CASSGDLVGGDTQYF.

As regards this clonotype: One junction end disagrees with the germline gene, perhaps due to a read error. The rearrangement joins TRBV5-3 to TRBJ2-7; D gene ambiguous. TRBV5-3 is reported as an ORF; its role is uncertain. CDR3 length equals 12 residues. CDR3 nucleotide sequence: TGTGCCAGCAGCTTGGAGCATTACGAGCAGTACTTC. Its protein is CASSLEHYEQYF.

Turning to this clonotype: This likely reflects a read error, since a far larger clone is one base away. The CDR3 spells CASSYSFGAGYTIYF. CDR3 bases: TGTGCCAGCAGTTACTCCTTTGGGGCTGGATACACCATATATTTT. The J gene is TRBJ1-3, the V gene TRBV6-8; maybe TRBD1 (5 bases). CDR1 MNHGY and CDR2 SAAAGT come from the germline V gene. The CDR3 runs 15 residues.

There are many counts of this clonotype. Here the CDR3 reads CSAREGGTGPVWTQYF. CDR3 in DNA: TGCAGTGCTAGAGAGGGCGGGACGGGGCCGGTGTGGACCCAGTACTTC. The chain links TRBV20-1 to TRBJ2-5; possibly TRBD2 for D (6 bases). V shed 0 bases and J shed 7 bases, with 21 bases lying between them. Germline V gives CDR1 DFQATT, CDR2 SNEGSKA (reference sequence). This CDR3 has 16 residues.

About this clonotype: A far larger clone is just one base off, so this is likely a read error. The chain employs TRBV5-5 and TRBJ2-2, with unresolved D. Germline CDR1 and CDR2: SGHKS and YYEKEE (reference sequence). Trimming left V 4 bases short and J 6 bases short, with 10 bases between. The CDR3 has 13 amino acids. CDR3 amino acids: CASSEVAPGELFF. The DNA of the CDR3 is TGTGCCAGCAGCGAAGTTGCCCCCGGGGAGCTGTTTTTT.

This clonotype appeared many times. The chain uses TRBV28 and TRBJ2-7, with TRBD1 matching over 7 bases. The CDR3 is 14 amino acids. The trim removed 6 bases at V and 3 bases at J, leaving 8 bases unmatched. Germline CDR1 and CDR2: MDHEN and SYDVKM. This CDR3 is CASSSPGGGYEQYF. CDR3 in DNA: TGTGCCAGCAGCTCCCCAGGGGGTGGCTACGAGCAGTACTTC.

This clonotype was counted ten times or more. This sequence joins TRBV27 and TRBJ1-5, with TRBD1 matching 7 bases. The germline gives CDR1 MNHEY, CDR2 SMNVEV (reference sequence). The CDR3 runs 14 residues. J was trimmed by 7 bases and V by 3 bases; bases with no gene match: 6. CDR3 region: CASSFQGVGQPQHF. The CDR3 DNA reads TGTGCCAGCAGTTTCCAGGGGGTAGGGCAGCCCCAGCATTTT.

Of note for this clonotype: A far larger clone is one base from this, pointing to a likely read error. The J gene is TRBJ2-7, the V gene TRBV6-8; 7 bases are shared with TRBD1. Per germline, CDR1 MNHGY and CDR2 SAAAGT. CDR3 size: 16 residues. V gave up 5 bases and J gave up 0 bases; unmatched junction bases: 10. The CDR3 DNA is TGTGCCAGCAGTAAAGCGGCGACAGGGAGCTCCTACGAGCAGTACTTC. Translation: CASSKAATGSSYEQYF.

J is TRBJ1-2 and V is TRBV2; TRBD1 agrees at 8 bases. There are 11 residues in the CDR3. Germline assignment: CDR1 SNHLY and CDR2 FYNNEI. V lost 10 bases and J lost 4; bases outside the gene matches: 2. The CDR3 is CAIGQGYGYTF. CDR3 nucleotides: TGTGCCATCGGACAGGGCTATGGCTACACCTTC.

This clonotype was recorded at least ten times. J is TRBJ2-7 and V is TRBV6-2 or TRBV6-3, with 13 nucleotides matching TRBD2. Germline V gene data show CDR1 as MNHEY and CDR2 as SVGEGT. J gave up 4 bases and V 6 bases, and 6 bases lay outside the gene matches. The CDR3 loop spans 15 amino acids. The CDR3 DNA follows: TGTGCCAGCAGACAGACTAGCGGGAGGTCGTACGAGCAGTACTTC. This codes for CASRQTSGRSYEQYF.

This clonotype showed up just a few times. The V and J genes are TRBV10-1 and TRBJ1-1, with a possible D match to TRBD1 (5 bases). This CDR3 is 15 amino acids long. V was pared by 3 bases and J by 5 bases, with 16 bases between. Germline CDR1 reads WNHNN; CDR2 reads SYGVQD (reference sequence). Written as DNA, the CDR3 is TGCGCCAGCAGTGATTACGCCCTGGGGGATACTGAAGCTTTCTTT. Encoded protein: CASSDYALGDTEAFF.

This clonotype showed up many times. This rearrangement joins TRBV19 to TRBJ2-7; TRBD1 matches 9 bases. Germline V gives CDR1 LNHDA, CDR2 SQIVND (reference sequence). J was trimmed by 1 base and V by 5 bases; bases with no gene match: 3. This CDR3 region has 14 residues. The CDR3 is CASSPGTGSYEQYF. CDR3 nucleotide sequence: TGTGCCAGTAGTCCCGGGACAGGGTCCTACGAGCAGTACTTC.

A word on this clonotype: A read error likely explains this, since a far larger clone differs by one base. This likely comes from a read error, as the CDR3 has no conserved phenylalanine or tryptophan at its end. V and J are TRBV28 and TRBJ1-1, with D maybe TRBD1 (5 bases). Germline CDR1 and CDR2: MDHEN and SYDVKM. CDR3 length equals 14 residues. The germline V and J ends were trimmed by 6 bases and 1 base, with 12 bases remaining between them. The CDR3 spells CASRLIDRNTEAFC. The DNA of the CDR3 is TGTGCCAGCAGACTAATAGACAGGAACACTGAAGCTTTCTGT.

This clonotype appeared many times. The CDR3 DNA reads as TGTGCCAGCAGTTTTGGGGACAGGGGTCCCATCGAGCAGTTCTTC. It specifies CASSFGDRGPIEQFF. The V and J genes are TRBV28 and TRBJ2-1; 10 nucleotides align to TRBD1. V dropped 3 bases and J dropped 10; count of bases not matched to a gene: 9. Germline assignment: CDR1 MDHEN and CDR2 SYDVKM. This CDR3 is 15 amino acids long.

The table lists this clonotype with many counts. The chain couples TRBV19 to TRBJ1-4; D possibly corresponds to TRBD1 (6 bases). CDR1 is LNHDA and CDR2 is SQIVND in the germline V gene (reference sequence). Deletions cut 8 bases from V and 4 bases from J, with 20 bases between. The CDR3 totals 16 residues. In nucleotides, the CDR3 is TGTGCCAGTCGCAAACTTGGGGGCGAGGATAATGAAAAACTGTTTTTT. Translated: CASRKLGGEDNEKLFF.

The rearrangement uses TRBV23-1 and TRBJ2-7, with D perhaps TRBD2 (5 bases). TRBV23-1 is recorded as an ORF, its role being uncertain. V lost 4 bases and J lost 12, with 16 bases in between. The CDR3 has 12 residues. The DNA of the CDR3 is TGCGCCAGCAGTCCTGGGGAGTTAAGGTCGTACTTC. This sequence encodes CASSPGELRSYF.

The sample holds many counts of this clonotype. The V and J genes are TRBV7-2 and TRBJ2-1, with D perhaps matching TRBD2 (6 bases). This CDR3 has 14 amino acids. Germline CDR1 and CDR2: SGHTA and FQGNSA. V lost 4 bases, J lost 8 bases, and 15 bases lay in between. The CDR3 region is CASSSGLTGHEQFF. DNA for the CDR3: TGTGCCAGCAGCTCGGGACTCACGGGGCATGAGCAGTTCTTC.